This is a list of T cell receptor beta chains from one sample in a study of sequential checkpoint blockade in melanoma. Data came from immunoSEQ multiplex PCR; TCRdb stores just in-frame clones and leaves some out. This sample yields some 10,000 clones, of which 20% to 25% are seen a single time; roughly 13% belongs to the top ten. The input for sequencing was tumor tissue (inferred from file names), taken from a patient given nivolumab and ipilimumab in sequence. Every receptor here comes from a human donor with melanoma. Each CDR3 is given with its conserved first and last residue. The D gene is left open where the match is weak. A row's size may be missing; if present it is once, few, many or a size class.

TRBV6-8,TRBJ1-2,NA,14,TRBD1,CASSPVRTGRGYTF,TGTGCCAGCAGCCCAGTGAGGACAGGGCGAGGCTACACCTTC
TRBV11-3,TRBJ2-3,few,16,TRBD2,CASRTQGGGAWDTQYF,TGTGCCAGCAGAACCCAAGGCGGGGGGGCCTGGGATACGCAGTATTTT
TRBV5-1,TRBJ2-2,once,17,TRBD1,CASFPQGTPANTGELFF,TGCGCCAGCTTCCCACAGGGGACCCCAGCGAACACCGGGGAGCTGTTTTTT
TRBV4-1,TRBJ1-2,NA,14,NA,CASSQDEGRGGYTF,TGCGCCAGCAGCCAAGATGAGGGGAGGGGAGGCTACACCTTC
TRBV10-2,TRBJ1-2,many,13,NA,CASSSSGDYGYTF,TGCGCCAGCAGCTCCTCAGGTGACTATGGCTACACCTTC
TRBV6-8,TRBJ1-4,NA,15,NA,CAISKSSTGGEKLFF,TGTGCCATCAGTAAATCCTCCACGGGCGGCGAAAAACTGTTTTTT
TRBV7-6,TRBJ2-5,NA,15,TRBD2,CASSLGAGGQETQYF,TGTGCCAGCAGCTTAGGAGCGGGGGGGCAAGAGACCCAGTACTTC
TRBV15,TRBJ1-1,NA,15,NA,CATSRDRVKNTEAFF,TGTGCCACCAGCAGAGATCGTGTAAAGAACACTGAAGCTTTCTTT
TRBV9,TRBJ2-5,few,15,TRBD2,CASSGGLAGQETQYF,TGTGCCAGCAGTGGCGGACTAGCGGGGCAAGAGACCCAGTACTTC
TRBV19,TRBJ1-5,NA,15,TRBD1,CASGGDRGPVQPQHF,TGTGCCAGTGGCGGGGACAGGGGGCCCGTACAGCCCCAGCATTTT
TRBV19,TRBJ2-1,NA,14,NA,CASSYWVFYNEQFF,TGTGCCAGTAGTTACTGGGTTTTCTACAATGAGCAGTTCTTC
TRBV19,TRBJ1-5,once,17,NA,CASSTLSPDRNNQPQHF,TGTGCCAGTAGTACCCTATCTCCCGACAGAAACAATCAGCCCCAGCATTTT
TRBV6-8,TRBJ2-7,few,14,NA,CASSPQGPYYEQYF,TGTGCCAGCAGCCCACAGGGTCCTTACTACGAGCAGTACTTC
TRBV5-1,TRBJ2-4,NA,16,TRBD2,CASSLVSGGAKNIQYF,TGCGCCAGCAGCTTGGTGAGCGGGGGGGCCAAAAACATTCAGTACTTC
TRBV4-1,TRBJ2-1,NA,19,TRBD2,CASSQVQGKWGLGGNEQFF,TGCGCCAGCAGCCAAGTACAGGGTAAATGGGGACTAGGGGGCAATGAGCAGTTCTTC
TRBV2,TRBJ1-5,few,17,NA,CASSDRLKAVSNQPQHF,TGTGCCAGCAGTGACCGACTTAAGGCGGTGAGCAATCAGCCCCAGCATTTT
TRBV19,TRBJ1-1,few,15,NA,CASSIGPGHLDGAFF,TGTGCCAGTAGTATAGGTCCGGGACACCTGGATGGGGCTTTCTTT
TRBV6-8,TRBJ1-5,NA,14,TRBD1,CASSATGEGQPQHF,TGTGCCAGCAGTGCTACAGGGGAGGGGCAGCCCCAGCATTTT
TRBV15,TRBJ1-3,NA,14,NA,CATSHIFSGNTIYF,TGTGCCACCTCACATATCTTCTCTGGAAACACCATATATTTT
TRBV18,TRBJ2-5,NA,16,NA,CASSRIGGGPQETQYF,TGTGCCAGCTCACGAATCGGAGGGGGCCCCCAAGAGACCCAGTACTTC
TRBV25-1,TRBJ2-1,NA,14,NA,CASRTTGPYNEQFF,TGTGCCAGCAGGACGACAGGTCCCTACAATGAGCAGTTCTTC
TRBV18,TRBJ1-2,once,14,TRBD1,CASSPGTANYGYTF,TGTGCCAGCTCACCTGGGACAGCTAACTATGGCTACACCTTC
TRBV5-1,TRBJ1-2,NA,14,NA,CASSQEAEGYGYTF,TGCGCCAGCAGCCAGGAAGCCGAGGGCTATGGCTACACCTTC